Listed here are 15 T cell receptor beta chains from one sample, sequenced in a study of OX40 agonist ivuxolimab in advanced cancers. Clones were read by immunoSEQ multiplex PCR, and TCRdb kept only the in-frame ones, dropping some. The sample holds approximately 100,000 clones, roughly 90% seen once. The specimen comprised CD4+ or CD8+ T cells sorted from blood, sampled in a trial of the OX40 agonist ivuxolimab. Every receptor here comes from an adult with an advanced solid tumor such as melanoma, head and neck, liver or kidney cancer.

This clone has just a few counts. V usage is TRBV28 and J usage is TRBJ1-5; TRBD1 might be the D (5 bases). CDR3 length: 16 amino acids. Germline CDR1 is MDHEN and CDR2 is SYDVKM. Deletions cut 3 bases from V and 2 bases from J, with 14 bases between. The CDR3 nucleotides read TGTGCCAGCAGTTTCCTTACCCAGGGTGGCAATCAGCCCCAGCATTTT. Translating it yields CASSFLTQGGNQPQHF. Using reference TRBV28 and TRBJ1-5 for the parts outside the CDR3, the full variable domain is DVKVTQSSRYLVKRTGEKVFLECVQDMDHENMFWYRQDPGLGLRLIYFSYDVKMKEKGDIPEGYSVSREKKERFSLILESASTNQTSMYLCASSFLTQGGNQPQHFGDGTRLSIL.

This chain links TRBV5-6 with TRBJ2-3; D unclear. V was pared by 0 bases and J by 3 bases, with 5 bases between. The germline CDR1 and CDR2 sequences are SGHDT and YYEEEE. The CDR3 is 13 amino acids. CDR3 in amino acids: CASSLGKTDTQYF. The DNA of the CDR3 is TGTGCCAGCAGCTTGGGGAAAACAGATACGCAGTATTTT.

The chain combines TRBV28 with TRBJ2-7; 7 nucleotides match TRBD1. The V gene's germline CDR1 is MDHEN and CDR2 SYDVKM. Trimming removed 6 bases from V and 9 bases from J; junction bases left unmatched: 5. The CDR3 extends over 11 amino acids. This CDR3 reads CASRDRFRQYF. DNA of the CDR3: TGTGCCAGCAGGGACAGGTTTAGGCAGTACTTC.

The chain combines TRBV7-9 with TRBJ2-7, with TRBD2 matching over 10 bases. The CDR3 consists of 15 residues. Germline V lookup: CDR1 SEHNR, CDR2 FQNEAQ (reference sequence). V lost 2 bases, J lost 4 bases, and 5 bases stayed unmatched. The CDR3 reads CASSLTASGSYEQYF. In DNA form, the CDR3 reads TGTGCCAGCAGCTTAACGGCTAGCGGGAGTTACGAGCAGTACTTC.

The chain employs TRBV7-3 and TRBJ2-2; no clear D. Between the trimmed V and J ends, which lost 5 bases and 1 base, there was a span of 8 bases. The germline CDR1 and CDR2 sequences are SGHTA and FQGTGA. This CDR3 is built from 14 residues. CDR3: CASSQWVNTGELFF. As DNA, the CDR3 is TGTGCCAGCAGCCAATGGGTGAACACCGGGGAGCTGTTTTTT.

V is TRBV11-3 and J is TRBJ2-2; D gene uncertain. Germline loops: CDR1 SGHNT, CDR2 YENEEA. The length of the CDR3 is 14 residues. Trimming shortened V by 5 bases and J by 6 bases, and 13 bases separated the two germline ends. The CDR3 reads CASSPGGRAGELFF. CDR3 DNA sequence: TGTGCCAGCAGCCCAGGCGGAAGAGCCGGGGAGCTGTTTTTT.

CDR3 DNA: TGTGCCAGCAGCTTAGAAGGGGTTGTCATTGGCTACACCTTC. Amino acids: CASSLEGVVIGYTF. The rearrangement links TRBV7-9 to TRBJ1-2; D may be TRBD1 (5 bases). V was shortened by 1 base and J by 7 bases, with 13 bases between the two germline ends. The CDR3 is made up of 14 amino acids. Germline V gives CDR1 SEHNR, CDR2 FQNEAQ (reference sequence).

V is TRBV4-2 and J is TRBJ2-3, with 11 bases identical to TRBD2. Germline lookup yields CDR1 LGHNA and CDR2 YNFKEQ. This CDR3 spans 16 amino acids. With V trimmed by 4 bases and J by 4 bases, 7 bases remained unmatched. The CDR3 region has the DNA TGTGCCAGCAGCCGACTTATAGCGGGAGGGCCAGATACGCAGTATTTT. It is translated as CASSRLIAGGPDTQYF.

The J gene is TRBJ2-7, the V gene TRBV6-5; TRBD1 agrees at 9 bases. V was clipped by 7 bases and J by 4 bases; unmatched bases: 8. The germline V gene has CDR1 MNHEY and CDR2 SVGAGI. CDR3 length: 14 residues. CDR3 coding DNA: TGTGCCAGCACCGACCGGGACAGGGAATACGAGCAGTACTTC. Amino acid sequence: CASTDRDREYEQYF.

This rearrangement joins TRBV28 to TRBJ2-1, with D perhaps TRBD1 or TRBD2 (5 bases each). Trimming took 7 bases from V and 7 from J, leaving 20 bases between them. The CDR3 is 15 amino acids. CDR1 is MDHEN, CDR2 SYDVKM, per germline. Written as DNA, the CDR3 is TGTGCCAGCACTCTAGGATGGGTTGGGGGAAATGAGCAGTTCTTC. It codes for CASTLGWVGGNEQFF.

The V and J genes are TRBV16 and TRBJ1-1, with 12 bases identical to TRBD1. Germline V gene sequence: CDR1 KGHSY, CDR2 FQNENV. Unmatched junction bases numbered 9, after V lost 4 bases and J lost 3 bases. The CDR3 covers 17 residues. CDR3 DNA sequence: TGTGCCAGCAGCCCTCCGGGACAGGGGGCGTTGTACACTGAAGCTTTCTTT. Translating gives CASSPPGQGALYTEAFF.

The CDR3 region is CASSQAQGAVSNQPQHF. The CDR3 DNA follows: TGTGCCAGTAGCCAAGCCCAGGGGGCAGTAAGCAATCAGCCCCAGCATTTT. This chain uses TRBV19 with TRBJ1-5; 8 bases are shared with TRBD1. V shed 6 bases and J 1 base; nucleotides not matched to a gene: 11. Germline-derived CDR1 and CDR2 are LNHDA and SQIVND (reference sequence). The length of the CDR3 is 17 residues.

This rearrangement joins TRBV19 to TRBJ2-5; weak D call: TRBD2 (6 bases). The germline V and J ends were trimmed by 5 bases and 5 bases, with 15 bases remaining between them. This CDR3 has 14 residues. Germline V CDR1 and CDR2: LNHDA, SQIVND (reference sequence). CDR3 coding DNA: TGTGCCAGTAGTTCCCCGGGGGTTGGGGAGACCCAGTACTTC. Protein product: CASSSPGVGETQYF.

This chain links TRBV27 with TRBJ2-1; D is unresolved. From germline, CDR1 is MNHEY and CDR2 SMNVEV (reference sequence). This CDR3 spans 15 amino acids. The V end was cut by 5 bases, the J end by 7 bases, with 18 bases between. CDR3 sequence (DNA): TGTGCCAGCAGTCCCTACCGGAGCTTGACGAATGAGCAGTTCTTC. Amino acid sequence: CASSPYRSLTNEQFF.

This clone occurred once. The gene calls are TRBV29-1 and TRBJ2-1; tentatively, D is TRBD1 or TRBD2 (5 bases each). Trimming left V 8 bases short and J 7 bases short, with 21 bases between. The CDR3 spans 14 residues. Germline V CDR1 and CDR2: SQVTM, ANQGSEA. The CDR3 region is CSIERGYSGNEQFF. The CDR3 DNA reads as TGCAGCATAGAAAGGGGCTACTCGGGGAATGAGCAGTTCTTC.